One sample yielded the 29 T cell receptor beta chains listed below, sequenced in a study of cytotoxic CD8 clonotypes in ibrutinib-treated CLL listed by TCRdb under 2021. Receptor libraries were prepared by the immunoSEQ multiplex PCR assay. In TCRdb, the immuneACCESS table is reduced to in-frame sequences with V and J assigned. These tables do not hold every clone; where another copy was compared, an unresolved V gene accounts for under half, and the others remain unexplained. Within this sample are about 6,000 clones, with around 79% of them counted one time only. Jointly, the top ten make up 5% of the sample. The sample consisted of PBMCs, taken before ibrutinib treatment. The source is a human donor with chronic lymphocytic leukemia.

V gene TRBV7-2 combines with J gene TRBJ2-5; D is unresolved. V dropped 5 bases and J dropped 2 bases, with 3 bases sitting between them. The germline V gene encodes CDR1 SGHTA and CDR2 FQGNSA. The CDR3 is made up of 11 amino acids. Here the CDR3 reads CASSPQETQYF. CDR3 DNA sequence: TGTGCCAGCAGCCCGCAAGAGACCCAGTACTTC.

The chain joins TRBV7-2 to TRBJ2-1; D might be TRBD2 (5 bases). The CDR3 consists of 14 residues. Germline-derived CDR1 and CDR2 are SGHTA and FQGNSA. Trimming shortened V by 3 bases and J by 7 bases, and 13 bases separated the two germline ends. For the CDR3, the DNA is TGTGCCAGCAGCTTTAGGACGGGGAAGAATGAGCAGTTCTTC. Residues: CASSFRTGKNEQFF.

The V gene is TRBV2, the J gene TRBJ1-1; weak D call: TRBD1 (6 bases). The germline V gene has CDR1 SNHLY and CDR2 FYNNEI. V gave up 6 bases and J gave up 0 bases, with 8 bases separating them. The CDR3 has 13 residues. The CDR3 bases are TGTGCCAGCAGCCGGGACATGAACACTGAAGCTTTCTTT. Translating gives CASSRDMNTEAFF.

V usage is TRBV2 and J usage is TRBJ2-2; TRBD2 agrees at 7 bases. The trim removed 7 bases at V and 3 bases at J, leaving 11 bases unmatched. The CDR3 length is 16 residues. Per germline, CDR1 SNHLY and CDR2 FYNNEI. CDR3 region: CASKEIGRRDTGELFF. The CDR3 DNA sequence: TGTGCCAGCAAGGAGATCGGGAGGAGGGACACCGGGGAGCTGTTTTTT.

This sequence joins TRBV4-3 and TRBJ1-3, with 7 bases that match TRBD1. The CDR3 is 12 amino acids. The germline V gene has CDR1 LGHNA and CDR2 YSLEER. With V trimmed by 4 bases and J by 12 bases, 6 bases remained unmatched. The CDR3 reads CASSPGAGGIYF. CDR3 coding DNA: TGCGCCAGCAGCCCGGGGGCAGGGGGCATATATTTT.

The chain joins TRBV2 to TRBJ1-3; D uncertain. V lost 6 bases and J lost 0, with 18 bases in between. CDR1 is SNHLY, CDR2 FYNNEI, per germline. CDR3 length equals 17 residues. The CDR3 spells CASSHPGMFFSGNTIYF. The CDR3 DNA is TGTGCCAGCAGCCATCCCGGGATGTTTTTCTCTGGAAACACCATATATTTT.

The gene calls are TRBV11-2 and TRBJ1-4; D is undetermined. The CDR3 runs to 15 residues. Per the germline V gene, CDR1 is SGHAT and CDR2 is FQNNGV. Between the trimmed V and J ends, which lost 1 base and 3 bases, there was a span of 9 bases. CDR3 DNA sequence: TGTGCCAGCAGCTTAGTCACAGCCTCTAATGAAAAACTGTTTTTT. Its protein product is CASSLVTASNEKLFF.

The rearrangement links TRBV7-6 to TRBJ2-3, with a possible D match to TRBD2 (5 bases). The CDR3 totals 15 residues. Germline V CDR1 and CDR2: SGHVS, FNYEAQ. V was pared by 5 bases and J by 6 bases, with 18 bases between. As DNA, the CDR3 is TGTGCCAGCAGCCCTCGGCGAGCGGAGAGGGATACGCAGTATTTT. Its translation is CASSPRRAERDTQYF.

J is TRBJ2-7 and V is TRBV18; 12 bases agree with TRBD2. J was trimmed by 5 bases and V by 5 bases; bases with no gene match: 4. CDR3 length: 14 amino acids. Germline-derived CDR1 and CDR2 are KGHSH and LQKENI. CDR3 residues: CASSSTSGRNEQYF. The CDR3 DNA reads TGTGCCAGCTCAAGTACTAGCGGGAGGAACGAGCAGTACTTC.

The chain carries TRBV4-1 and TRBJ1-2; the D gene is possibly TRBD1 (5 bases). The CDR3 consists of 15 residues. V lost 0 bases and J 4 bases, leaving 12 bases between the germline ends. From germline, CDR1 is MGHRA and CDR2 YSYEKL. The CDR3 loop reads CASSQDRVSFYGYTF. CDR3 nucleotide sequence: TGCGCCAGCAGCCAAGACAGGGTTTCTTTCTATGGCTACACCTTC.

V and J are TRBV27 and TRBJ2-7, with TRBD1 matching over 10 bases. Looked up from germline, CDR1 is MNHEY and CDR2 is SMNVEV (reference sequence). The V gene end was trimmed by 6 bases and the J gene end by 7 bases; junction bases not matched to a gene: 12. This CDR3 spans 15 amino acids. DNA of the CDR3: TGTGCCAGCAGGGGCCGGGACAGGGGTGGCCGGGAGCAGTACTTC. Translated: CASRGRDRGGREQYF.

This clone showed up just a few times. This rearrangement joins TRBV27 to TRBJ1-1; D is unclear. Deletions cut 2 bases from V and 5 bases from J, with 12 bases between. CDR1 is MNHEY, CDR2 SMNVEV, per germline (reference sequence). There are 14 residues in the CDR3. The CDR3 loop is CASSLVLGSTEAFF. The CDR3 DNA reads as TGTGCCAGCAGTTTAGTTTTGGGTTCTACTGAAGCTTTCTTT.

V and J are TRBV19 and TRBJ2-7; the match to TRBD1 covers 7 bases. Trimming cost V 5 bases and J 6 bases; bases outside gene matches: 13. Germline-derived CDR1 and CDR2 are LNHDA and SQIVND (reference sequence). This CDR3 is built from 15 residues. In nucleotides, the CDR3 is TGTGCCAGTAGTGGCAGCCCGGGACAGTCGACCGAGCAGTACTTC. Its protein is CASSGSPGQSTEQYF.

This chain connects TRBV28 to TRBJ1-3; 7 nucleotides line up with TRBD1. This CDR3 comprises 15 residues. Germline lookup yields CDR1 MDHEN and CDR2 SYDVKM. V lost 4 bases, J lost 5 bases, and 8 bases stayed unmatched. The DNA of the CDR3 is TGTGCCAGCAGTTGGGGACAGACCGTTCGAAACACCATATATTTT. Translated, it gives CASSWGQTVRNTIYF. The full variable domain, completed using reference TRBV28 and TRBJ1-3, is DVKVTQSSRYLVKRTGEKVFLECVQDMDHENMFWYRQDPGLGLRLIYFSYDVKMKEKGDIPEGYSVSREKKERFSLILESASTNQTSMYLCASSWGQTVRNTIYFGEGSWLTVV.

This clone has only a few counts. CDR3 residues: CASSQDPGQVQYF. CDR3 nucleotides: TGTGCCAGCAGCCAAGATCCGGGACAAGTACAGTACTTC. The rearrangement links TRBV14 to TRBJ2-7; D is perhaps TRBD1 (6 bases). The CDR3 consists of 13 residues. The V end lost 0 bases, the J end lost 10 bases, and 13 bases lay between the germline ends. The V gene's germline CDR1 is SGHDN and CDR2 FVKESK. Supplemented by reference TRBV14 and TRBJ2-7, the full variable domain reads EAGVTQFPSHSVIEKGQTVTLRCDPISGHDNLYWYRRVMGKEIKFLLHFVKESKQDESGMPNNRFLAERTGGTYSTLKVQPAELEDSGVYFCASSQDPGQVQYFGPGTRLTVT.

The chain carries TRBV11-3 and TRBJ2-1, with D possibly called TRBD1 or TRBD2 (5 bases each). CDR1 and CDR2 (germline): SGHNT, YENEEA. This CDR3 is built from 14 residues. V lost 7 bases and J 2 bases, leaving 12 bases between the germline ends. CDR3 loop: CASKGLAPYNEQFF. DNA of the CDR3: TGTGCCAGCAAGGGGCTAGCCCCCTACAATGAGCAGTTCTTC.

The rearrangement joins TRBV30 to TRBJ2-5, with TRBD2 identical over 16 bases. This CDR3 comprises 19 residues. Germline lookup yields CDR1 GTSNPN and CDR2 SVGIG (reference sequence). The V and J ends lost 4 bases and 4 bases, in that order; junction bases with no gene match: 15. Here the CDR3 reads CAWTSPGLAGGRRGETQYF. The CDR3 DNA is TGTGCCTGGACCTCCCCGGGACTAGCGGGAGGGCGGAGAGGAGAGACCCAGTACTTC.

About this clone: Different DNA sequences within this sample yield the same CDR3. This chain uses TRBV5-1 with TRBJ2-1; TRBD2 matches 11 bases. This CDR3 has 15 amino acids. Trimming removed 1 base from V and 8 bases from J; junction bases left unmatched: 5. CDR1 and CDR2 (germline): SGHRS, YFSETQ. CDR3 sequence: CASSLKLAGVDEQFF. The CDR3 DNA reads TGCGCCAGCAGCTTGAAACTAGCGGGAGTGGATGAGCAGTTCTTC. The full variable domain, completed using reference TRBV5-1 and TRBJ2-1, is KAGVTQTPRYLIKTRGQQVTLSCSPISGHRSVSWYQQTPGQGLQFLFEYFSETQRNKGNFPGRFSGRQFSNSRSEMNVSTLELGDSALYLCASSLKLAGVDEQFFGPGTRLTVL.

In DNA form, the CDR3 reads TGTGCCAGCAGCTCTAGTCTAGTGGTCCGGGACAGGGACAATCAGCCCCAGCATTTT. Protein product: CASSSSLVVRDRDNQPQHF. The chain combines TRBV7-9 with TRBJ1-5; TRBD1 matches 9 bases. After removal of 4 bases from V and 3 bases from J, the junction contained 16 bases not matched to a gene. This CDR3 contains 19 residues. The V gene's germline CDR1 is SEHNR and CDR2 FQNEAQ (reference sequence).

This clone was seen more than once but under ten times. The J gene is TRBJ2-2, the V gene TRBV19; D unresolved. The CDR3 is 17 amino acids. Trimming cost V 1 base and J 0 bases, with 12 bases left between them. Per the germline V gene, CDR1 is LNHDA and CDR2 is SQIVND (reference sequence). DNA for the CDR3: TGTGCCAGTAGTATAGGTAGGGCTTTCGCGAACACCGGGGAGCTGTTTTTT. As protein: CASSIGRAFANTGELFF.

The chain is built from TRBV2 and TRBJ2-7; D possibly matches TRBD1 or TRBD2 (5 bases each). CDR3 length: 13 residues. Trimming shortened V by 6 bases and J by 0 bases, and 9 bases separated the two germline ends. Germline assignment: CDR1 SNHLY and CDR2 FYNNEI. CDR3 coding DNA: TGTGCCAGCAGCGGGACCGTCTCCTACGAGCAGTACTTC. It translates to CASSGTVSYEQYF.

The chain combines TRBV7-2 with TRBJ2-4; D is perhaps TRBD1 (6 bases). V lost 5 bases and J lost 7, with 15 bases in between. Germline lookup yields CDR1 SGHTA and CDR2 FQGNSA. The CDR3 has 14 residues. In nucleotides, the CDR3 is TGTGCCAGCAGCCCGAGCCGGGACACGAACATTCAGTACTTC. Its translation is CASSPSRDTNIQYF. The complete variable domain, with remaining parts taken from reference TRBV7-2 and TRBJ2-4, reads GAGVSQSPSNKVTEKGKDVELRCDPISGHTALYWYRQSLGQGLEFLIYFQGNSAPDKSGLPSDRFSAERTGGSVSTLTIQRTQQEDSAVYLCASSPSRDTNIQYFGAGTRLSVL.

This clone was detected a few times. The V and J genes are TRBV2 and TRBJ1-2, with TRBD1 identical over 10 bases. This CDR3 spans 15 amino acids. CDR1 is SNHLY, CDR2 FYNNEI, per germline. V dropped 2 bases and J dropped 4; count of bases not matched to a gene: 4. The CDR3: CASSERQGAVYGYTF. In DNA form, the CDR3 reads TGTGCCAGCAGTGAACGACAGGGGGCCGTCTATGGCTACACCTTC.

V usage is TRBV6-5 and J usage is TRBJ2-1; 10 bases fit TRBD2. Germline V gene sequence: CDR1 MNHEY, CDR2 SVGAGI. The J segment lost 6 bases and the V segment lost 0 bases, leaving 2 bases of the junction unmatched. There are 15 residues in the CDR3. The CDR3 sequence: CASSYSLAGVNEQFF. The CDR3 nucleotides read TGTGCCAGCAGTTACTCGCTAGCGGGAGTCAATGAGCAGTTCTTC.

The chain couples TRBV15 to TRBJ1-1; the match to TRBD1 covers 9 bases. The CDR3 runs 13 residues. CDR1 LNHNV and CDR2 YYDKDF come from the germline V gene (reference sequence). The V segment lost 5 bases and the J segment 7 bases; nucleotides outside the gene matches: 5. CDR3 sequence reads: CATSGDRVGEAFF. CDR3 in DNA: TGTGCCACCAGCGGGGACAGGGTTGGTGAAGCTTTCTTT.

This clone ranks as large. V gene TRBV19 combines with J gene TRBJ1-2; D may be TRBD1 (6 bases). Germline V gives CDR1 LNHDA, CDR2 SQIVND (reference sequence). The CDR3 loop spans 16 amino acids. V lost 6 bases and J 6 bases, leaving 23 bases between the germline ends. This CDR3 reads CASSLPLQGRYDGYTF. DNA of the CDR3: TGTGCCAGTAGCCTTCCCCTACAGGGAAGATACGATGGCTACACCTTC.

The chain links TRBV28 to TRBJ1-1; D gene ambiguous. The CDR3 has 13 residues. The V gene's germline CDR1 is MDHEN and CDR2 SYDVKM. The V gene lost 0 bases and the J gene lost 3 bases, with 5 bases spanning the gap. The CDR3 loop is CASSLWEYTEAFF. The CDR3 nucleotides read TGTGCCAGCAGTTTATGGGAGTACACTGAAGCTTTCTTT.

V is TRBV6-1 and J is TRBJ1-5; TRBD1 is a possible D gene (6 bases). The germline gives CDR1 MNHNS, CDR2 SASEGT. V dropped 1 base and J dropped 6 bases, with 13 bases sitting between them. The CDR3 loop spans 15 amino acids. The CDR3 region is CASSEENQGFQPQHF. In DNA form, the CDR3 reads TGTGCCAGCAGTGAAGAGAATCAGGGGTTTCAGCCCCAGCATTTT.

The chain joins TRBV29-1 to TRBJ1-2, with a tentative D call TRBD1 (5 bases). The CDR3 runs 12 residues. Germline V gene data show CDR1 as SQVTM and CDR2 as ANQGSEA. V was trimmed by 2 bases and J by 5 bases, leaving 9 bases between them. The CDR3 region is CSVEQGGYGYTF. CDR3 in DNA: TGCAGCGTTGAACAGGGAGGGTATGGCTACACCTTC.